One sample yielded the 11 T cell receptor beta chains listed below, sequenced in a study of cytomegalovirus exposure and HLA in healthy donors. The PCR made use of 60 Vbeta and 13 Jbeta primers. TCRdb's table, derived via immunoSEQ multiplex PCR, lists solely in-frame clones and lacks some. The table shows roughly 130,000 clones, with roughly 70% occurring only once. Sequenced input: PBMCs. The origin of the receptors is a middle-aged man in good health and CMV-seropositive.

The chain links TRBV28 to TRBJ2-2, with D possibly being TRBD1 (5 bases). Germline loops: CDR1 MDHEN, CDR2 SYDVKM. The length of the CDR3 is 14 residues. The V gene lost 6 bases and the J gene lost 6 bases, with 14 bases spanning the gap. The CDR3: CASSQPTGPGELFF. Here the CDR3 DNA reads TGTGCCAGCAGCCAACCCACAGGTCCCGGGGAGCTGTTTTTT.

The gene calls are TRBV9 and TRBJ2-1; D perhaps matches TRBD1 (6 bases). Trimming took 3 bases from V and 7 from J, leaving 11 bases between them. The CDR3 consists of 13 residues. Per the germline V gene, CDR1 is SGDLS and CDR2 is YYNGEE. CDR3 amino acids: CASSGGGSNEQFF. CDR3 DNA sequence: TGTGCCAGCAGCGGAGGGGGAAGTAATGAGCAGTTCTTC.

The V call is TRBV9, the J call TRBJ2-1, with TRBD2 matching over 8 bases. Germline loops: CDR1 SGDLS, CDR2 YYNGEE. V lost 5 bases to trimming and J lost 6 bases; unmatched junction nucleotides: 4. This CDR3 comprises 13 residues. As DNA, the CDR3 is TGTGCCAGCAGTGCCGGGAGGGGCAATGAGCAGTTCTTC. It codes for CASSAGRGNEQFF. The complete variable domain, with remaining parts taken from reference TRBV9 and TRBJ2-1, reads DSGVTQTPKHLITATGQRVTLRCSPRSGDLSVYWYQQSLDQGLQFLIQYYNGEERAKGNILERFSAQQFPDLHSELNLSSLELGDSALYFCASSAGRGNEQFFGPGTRLTVL.

J is TRBJ1-2 and V is TRBV6-6, with D possibly TRBD1 on 6 matching bases. The CDR3 runs to 14 residues. The V end lost 6 bases, the J end lost 7 bases, and 18 bases lay between the germline ends. Germline CDR1 reads MNHNY; CDR2 reads SVGAGI (reference sequence). CDR3 loop: CASRTGGGAGGYTF. CDR3 sequence (DNA): TGTGCCAGCAGAACCGGCGGGGGCGCGGGTGGCTACACCTTC.

This chain joins TRBV5-1 and TRBJ2-3; 9 nucleotides agree with TRBD2. The CDR3 is made up of 15 amino acids. The junction had 7 bases not matched to a gene; V was cut back by 3 bases and J by 5 bases. Germline V gene data show CDR1 as SGHRS and CDR2 as YFSETQ. CDR3 protein: CASSWGARGGDTQYF. The CDR3 nucleotides are TGCGCCAGCAGCTGGGGGGCGCGGGGGGGAGATACGCAGTATTTT. Combining the CDR3 with reference TRBV5-1 and TRBJ2-3 gives the whole variable domain KAGVTQTPRYLIKTRGQQVTLSCSPISGHRSVSWYQQTPGQGLQFLFEYFSETQRNKGNFPGRFSGRQFSNSRSEMNVSTLELGDSALYLCASSWGARGGDTQYFGPGTRLTVL.

This sequence joins TRBV28 and TRBJ2-3, with 7 bases matching TRBD1. J gave up 4 bases and V 4 bases, and 23 bases lay outside the gene matches. The germline CDR1 and CDR2 sequences are MDHEN and SYDVKM. This CDR3 is built from 20 residues. In DNA form, the CDR3 reads TGTGCCAGCAGTTCCCGGGACAGAAGTGGTAGCAGGTCCAAACCAGATACGCAGTATTTT. Amino acids: CASSSRDRSGSRSKPDTQYF. Full variable domain (missing parts from reference TRBV28 and TRBJ2-3): DVKVTQSSRYLVKRTGEKVFLECVQDMDHENMFWYRQDPGLGLRLIYFSYDVKMKEKGDIPEGYSVSREKKERFSLILESASTNQTSMYLCASSSRDRSGSRSKPDTQYFGPGTRLTVL.

V is TRBV5-4 and J is TRBJ1-4, with a tentative D call TRBD1 (5 bases). Germline V gene lookup returns CDR1 SGHNT and CDR2 YYREEE (reference sequence). There are 14 residues in the CDR3. The germline V and J ends were trimmed by 4 bases and 4 bases, with 11 bases remaining between them. CDR3 loop: CASSPDSYNEKLFF. The DNA of the CDR3 is TGTGCCAGCAGCCCAGACAGTTATAATGAAAAACTGTTTTTT.

The chain employs TRBV5-4 and TRBJ2-3; D is perhaps TRBD2 (6 bases). V lost 4 bases to trimming and J lost 2 bases, with 14 bases between them. CDR1 SGHNT and CDR2 YYREEE come from the germline V gene (reference sequence). The CDR3 contains 15 residues. The CDR3 loop is CASSSIAEITDTQYF. CDR3 in DNA: TGTGCCAGCAGCAGCATAGCGGAGATCACAGATACGCAGTATTTT.

This chain connects TRBV27 to TRBJ2-1; 12 nucleotides align to TRBD2. This CDR3 is 20 amino acids long. Germline V lookup: CDR1 MNHEY, CDR2 SMNVEV (reference sequence). With 3 bases clipped from V and 1 base from J, the junction kept 13 bases outside the gene matches. The CDR3 loop is CASSLGAGLAGWNSYNEQFF. The DNA of the CDR3 is TGTGCCAGCAGTTTGGGGGCTGGACTAGCGGGGTGGAATTCCTACAATGAGCAGTTCTTC.

The rearrangement joins TRBV6-5 to TRBJ1-2; D ambiguous. The germline V gene has CDR1 MNHEY and CDR2 SVGAGI. V was clipped by 2 bases and J by 4 bases, with 8 bases between them. This CDR3 region has 13 residues. DNA for the CDR3: TGTGCCAGCAGTTACCGGGGTCCCTATGGCTACACCTTC. It specifies CASSYRGPYGYTF.

This sequence joins TRBV5-1 and TRBJ2-7; 7 positions match TRBD1. In germline, CDR1 is SGHRS, CDR2 YFSETQ. The CDR3 runs to 14 residues. The junction had 5 bases not matched to a gene; V was cut back by 4 bases and J by 1 base. DNA for the CDR3: TGCGCCAGCAGCGATTGGGACAGTTCCTACGAGCAGTACTTC. Amino acids: CASSDWDSSYEQYF.